The present entry profiles one T cell receptor (beta chain) with its context. This entry comes from a study of T cell repertoires in cytomegalovirus infection. TCRdb reprocessed the reads via MiXCR and lists one record per CDR3 protein. The table has about 160,000 distinct CDR3 sequences, about a sixth seen once. Germline CDR1 is MGHRA and CDR2 is YSYEKL. The CDR3 runs to 17 residues. J was trimmed by 8 bases and V by 0 bases; bases with no gene match: 5. The sequenced sample consisted of CD8+ T cells from PBMCs. The receptor's source is a human donor in good health (CMV status not recorded). Some clones in this sample may be carry-over from other donors' samples. V usage is TRBV4-1 and J usage is TRBJ2-2; 14 nucleotides match TRBD2. The DNA for the CDR3 is TGCGCCAGCAGCCAAGAAGGACTAGCGGGGGGTTATGGGGAGCTGTTTTTT. This gives the protein CASSQEGLAGGYGELFF.